What follows are 22 T cell receptor beta chains derived from one specimen sequenced in a study of T cell repertoires in cytomegalovirus infection. TCRdb used MiXCR to reprocess the reads, holding one entry per CDR3 protein. The sample records 700,000 to 950,000 distinct CDR3 sequences, around a third being singletons. The antigens these receptors bind are not known. The starting material was cultured CD8+ T cells from PBMCs, obtained from culture after CMV antigen stimulation. Receptors were obtained from a human donor in good health (CMV status not recorded). Some clones in this sample may be carry-over from other donors' samples.

The chain is built from TRBV6-1 and TRBJ2-5; 9 nucleotides align to TRBD2. CDR3 length equals 14 residues. Germline values: CDR1 MNHNS, CDR2 SASEGT. Trimming cost V 3 bases and J 6 bases; bases outside gene matches: 5. The CDR3 spells CASSEAGGRKTQYF. CDR3 nucleotides: TGTGCCAGCAGTGAGGCGGGGGGGCGGAAGACCCAGTACTTC.

This clonotype was detected many times. V usage is TRBV7-9 and J usage is TRBJ1-2; weak D call: TRBD1 (5 bases). The CDR3 runs 16 residues. With 0 bases removed from V and 6 bases from J, the gap between germline ends came to 17 bases. Germline CDR1 is SEHNR and CDR2 is FQNEAQ (reference sequence). This chain's CDR3 is CASSLAQGLFRDGYTF. CDR3 bases: TGTGCCAGCAGCTTAGCCCAGGGATTATTCCGTGATGGCTACACCTTC. Based on the CDR3 plus reference TRBV7-9 and TRBJ1-2, the full variable domain is DTGVSQNPRHKITKRGQNVTFRCDPISEHNRLYWYRQTLGQGPEFLTYFQNEAQLEKSRLLSDRFSAERPKGSFSTLEIQRTEQGDSAMYLCASSLAQGLFRDGYTFGSGTRLTVV.

This clonotype came up a few times. The J gene is TRBJ2-7, the V gene TRBV6-6; maybe TRBD1 (5 bases). V lost 6 bases and J 4 bases, leaving 22 bases between the germline ends. CDR3 length: 16 residues. Germline CDR1 is MNHNY and CDR2 is SVGAGI (reference sequence). Here the CDR3 reads CASRPSILGQGYEQYF. The DNA of the CDR3 is TGTGCCAGCAGACCAAGTATCTTAGGGCAGGGATACGAGCAGTACTTC.

V usage is TRBV4-1 and J usage is TRBJ2-7; tentatively, D is TRBD2 (5 bases). There are 14 residues in the CDR3. V was shortened by 1 base and J by 3 bases, with 10 bases between the two germline ends. Germline CDR1 is MGHRA and CDR2 is YSYEKL. The CDR3 bases are TGCGCCAGCAGCCAAGCGTTGGGGAGCTACGAGCAGTACTTC. This gives the protein CASSQALGSYEQYF.

The chain carries TRBV19 and TRBJ2-1; a possible D gene is TRBD2 (6 bases). The CDR3 runs to 12 residues. Per the germline V gene, CDR1 is LNHDA and CDR2 is SQIVND (reference sequence). With 7 bases removed from V and 7 bases from J, the gap between germline ends came to 11 bases. CDR3 in amino acids: CASISSENEQFF. The CDR3 DNA follows: TGTGCCAGTATTTCTAGCGAGAATGAGCAGTTCTTC.

The genes are TRBV5-1 and TRBJ2-7; possible D gene TRBD1, 5 bases. The CDR3 runs 14 residues. V was shortened by 0 bases and J by 4 bases, with 11 bases between the two germline ends. Germline assignment: CDR1 SGHRS and CDR2 YFSETQ. CDR3 sequence: CASSLGFPGYEQYV. The CDR3 coding sequence is TGCGCCAGCAGCTTGGGCTTCCCAGGGTACGAGCAGTACGTC.

This clonotype came up a few times. The gene calls are TRBV27 and TRBJ1-2, with TRBD1 matching 9 bases. CDR1 and CDR2 from the germline V gene are MNHEY and SMNVEV (reference sequence). The V gene end was trimmed by 7 bases and the J gene end by 4 bases; junction bases not matched to a gene: 13. The CDR3 extends over 16 amino acids. CDR3 amino acids: CASMPGQGDLRYGYTF. The CDR3 DNA is TGTGCCAGCATGCCGGGACAGGGAGACCTTCGCTATGGCTACACCTTC.

A note on this clonotype: The junction departs from germline at one end; a sequencing error may be responsible. V and J are TRBV5-6 and TRBJ2-7, with D possibly being TRBD2 (5 bases). Germline lookup yields CDR1 SGHDT and CDR2 YYEEEE. The CDR3 is made up of 14 amino acids. CDR3 in amino acids: CASSLGRLAGEQYF. Here the CDR3 DNA reads TGTGCCAGCAGCCTGGGTAGGCTCGCGGGCGAGCAGTACTTT. The variable domain in full, with the rest retrieved from reference TRBV5-6 and TRBJ2-7, is DAGVTQSPTHLIKTRGQQVTLRCSPKSGHDTVSWYQQALGQGPQFIFQYYEEEERQRGNFPDRFSGHQFPNYSSELNVNALLLGDSALYLCASSLGRLAGEQYFGPGTRLTVT.

The V gene is TRBV6-2 or TRBV6-3, the J gene TRBJ1-1, with D maybe TRBD1 (6 bases). This CDR3 region has 14 residues. V was trimmed by 4 bases and J by 0 bases, leaving 9 bases between them. From germline, CDR1 is MNHEY and CDR2 SVGEGT. CDR3 coding DNA: TGTGCCAGCAGTTGGACAGACCTGAACACTGAAGCTTTCTTT. Amino acids: CASSWTDLNTEAFF.

V and J are TRBV14 and TRBJ1-2; D is uncertain. From germline, CDR1 is SGHDN and CDR2 FVKESK. Trimming left V 4 bases short and J 7 bases short, with 13 bases between. There are 13 residues in the CDR3. The CDR3 spells CASSPLAMFGYTF. The CDR3 DNA reads as TGTGCCAGCAGCCCCCTGGCCATGTTTGGCTACACCTTC. Full variable domain (remainder filled in from reference TRBV14 and TRBJ1-2): EAGVTQFPSHSVIEKGQTVTLRCDPISGHDNLYWYRRVMGKEIKFLLHFVKESKQDESGMPNNRFLAERTGGTYSTLKVQPAELEDSGVYFCASSPLAMFGYTFGSGTRLTVV.

This clonotype was recorded a few times. The J gene is TRBJ1-6, the V gene TRBV7-9; 8 nucleotides match TRBD1. The CDR3 has 15 residues. Germline assignment: CDR1 SEHNR and CDR2 FQNEAQ (reference sequence). With 1 base clipped from V and 4 bases from J, the junction kept 0 bases outside the gene matches. The CDR3 loop is CASSLGTGYNSPLHF. In DNA form, the CDR3 reads TGTGCCAGCAGCTTAGGGACAGGGTATAATTCACCCCTCCACTTT.

The V and J genes are TRBV7-4 and TRBJ2-1, with 8 bases that match TRBD2. V trimming: 9 bases; J trimming: 4 bases; junction bases outside the gene matches: 8. Germline V gene sequence: CDR1 SGHVT, CDR2 SQSDAQ. The CDR3 extends over 14 amino acids. The CDR3 DNA reads TGTGCCAGTCACAGAGCGGGGGCATACAATGAGCAGTTCTTC. Translated, it gives CASHRAGAYNEQFF.

This clonotype was observed many times. The chain employs TRBV7-8 and TRBJ2-1; 10 bases are shared with TRBD1. Germline values: CDR1 SGHVS, CDR2 FQNEAQ. This CDR3 has 15 residues. With V trimmed by 2 bases and J by 6 bases, 4 bases remained unmatched. This CDR3 is CASSLPGQGINEQFF. CDR3 DNA sequence: TGTGCCAGCAGCTTACCGGGACAGGGGATCAATGAGCAGTTCTTC. The entire variable domain, with the rest obtained from reference TRBV7-8 and TRBJ2-1, is as follows: GAGVSQSPRYKVAKRGQDVALRCDPISGHVSLFWYQQALGQGPEFLTYFQNEAQLDKSGLPSDRFFAERPEGSVSTLKIQRTQQEDSAVYLCASSLPGQGINEQFFGPGTRLTVL.

V gene TRBV7-9 combines with J gene TRBJ2-3; D not resolved. The J call may be incorrect, as the DNA end agrees better with TRBJ1-5. Germline CDR1 reads SEHNR; CDR2 reads FQNEAQ (reference sequence). This CDR3 has 17 amino acids. The CDR3 sequence: CASSLARGLGDTDTQHF. The CDR3 DNA sequence: TGTGCCAGCAGCTTAGCGCGTGGTCTAGGTGACACAGATACGCAGCATTTT.

J is TRBJ2-7 and V is TRBV12-5; 10 bases agree with TRBD1. The junction had 11 bases not matched to a gene; V was cut back by 7 bases and J by 5 bases. The CDR3 has 15 residues. Looked up from germline, CDR1 is LGHNT and CDR2 is FRNRAP. The CDR3 reads CASAEPGQGPDEQYF. Written as DNA, the CDR3 is TGTGCTAGTGCCGAGCCGGGACAGGGGCCGGACGAGCAGTACTTC.

The table lists this clonotype with many counts. The J gene is TRBJ1-2, the V gene TRBV7-6; D is perhaps TRBD1 (5 bases). V lost 5 bases, J lost 0 bases, and 10 bases lay in between. The CDR3 totals 14 residues. Per germline, CDR1 SGHVS and CDR2 FNYEAQ. CDR3 coding DNA: TGTGCCAGCAGCCGCGCGGGGGCTAACTATGGCTACACCTTC. Translated, it gives CASSRAGANYGYTF.

This clonotype was found a few times. This chain uses TRBV27 with TRBJ2-7; D gene ambiguous. V lost 1 base and J lost 1, with 14 bases in between. This CDR3 spans 16 amino acids. Per germline, CDR1 MNHEY and CDR2 SMNVEV (reference sequence). This chain's CDR3 is CASSLFSAGVSYEQYF. DNA for the CDR3: TGTGCCAGCAGTTTATTTTCGGCTGGAGTATCCTACGAGCAGTACTTC.

As concerns this clonotype: This may be a read error: a much more frequent sequence differs by one nucleotide. The chain joins TRBV7-2 to TRBJ2-1, with 9 bases lining up with TRBD2. The germline CDR1 and CDR2 sequences are SGHTA and FQGNSA. CDR3 size: 16 residues. This CDR3 reads CPSSLPAGGPLNEQFF. The CDR3 coding sequence is TGTCCCAGCAGCTTACCCGCGGGGGGGCCGTTGAATGAGCAGTTCTTC.

This clonotype was observed many times. V usage is TRBV12-3 or TRBV12-4 and J usage is TRBJ1-5, with D possibly being TRBD1 (5 bases). V was trimmed by 1 base and J by 2 bases, leaving 15 bases between them. This CDR3 is built from 17 residues. The CDR3 loop reads CASSLDLWTRGNQPQHF. CDR3 bases: TGTGCCAGCAGTTTAGATCTCTGGACAAGGGGCAATCAGCCCCAGCATTTT.

This clonotype was seen only a few times. V is TRBV7-9 and J is TRBJ2-7; no definite D call. Between the trimmed V and J ends, which lost 1 base and 0 bases, there was a span of 4 bases. This CDR3 has 13 amino acids. Germline V gene data show CDR1 as SEHNR and CDR2 as FQNEAQ (reference sequence). In nucleotides, the CDR3 is TGTGCCAGCAGCTTAGTCGACTCCTACGAGCAGTACGTC. Encoded protein: CASSLVDSYEQYV.

The rearrangement links TRBV9 to TRBJ2-6; 8 bases are a match to TRBD1. V lost 1 base to trimming and J lost 0 bases; unmatched junction nucleotides: 9. This CDR3 is 19 amino acids long. In germline, CDR1 is SGDLS, CDR2 YYNGEE. The CDR3 reads CASSVSPDRAISGANVLTF. The CDR3 DNA is TGTGCCAGCAGCGTATCTCCGGACAGGGCTATCTCTGGGGCCAACGTCCTGACTTTC. The complete variable domain, with remaining parts taken from reference TRBV9 and TRBJ2-6, reads DSGVTQTPKHLITATGQRVTLRCSPRSGDLSVYWYQQSLDQGLQFLIQYYNGEERAKGNILERFSAQQFPDLHSELNLSSLELGDSALYFCASSVSPDRAISGANVLTFGAGSRLTVL.

On this clonotype itself: This sequence may be a read error, since a much larger clone differs from it by one base. The chain links TRBV6-1 to TRBJ2-5; the match to TRBD2 covers 8 bases. The CDR3 is made up of 14 amino acids. Germline CDR1 and CDR2: MNHNS and SASEGT. CDR3 amino acids: CASSEYGLAETQNF. CDR3 bases: TGTGCCAGCAGTGAATATGGACTAGCAGAGACCCAGAACTTC.